Below, 25 T cell receptor beta chains from the same sample are listed, as sequenced in a study of T cell responses to AZD1222 COVID-19 vaccine. The repertoire was sequenced with immunoSEQ multiplex PCR; TCRdb's copy has only in-frame clones and lacks some. The table lists 70,000 to 100,000 clones, roughly 85% of them singletons. The sample was peripheral blood, taken 28 days after the second AZD1222 dose. The receptors originated from an adult who received the AZD1222 COVID-19 vaccine.

J is TRBJ2-5 and V is TRBV2; possible D gene TRBD2, 5 bases. V was cut by 7 bases and J by 3 bases, with 9 bases left in between. Germline V gene lookup returns CDR1 SNHLY and CDR2 FYNNEI. The CDR3 has 12 amino acids. As DNA, the CDR3 is TGTGCCAGCAATCTAGCCAAAGAGACCCAGTACTTC. Its protein product is CASNLAKETQYF.

V usage is TRBV6-2 or TRBV6-3 and J usage is TRBJ2-2; tentatively, D is TRBD1 or TRBD2 (5 bases each). The CDR3 sequence is 15 residues long. Germline V gives CDR1 MNHEY, CDR2 SVGEGT. With 5 bases removed from V and 7 bases from J, the gap between germline ends came to 17 bases. The CDR3 is CASSPRRDPGGELFF. The CDR3 nucleotides read TGTGCCAGCAGTCCCCGCCGGGACCCCGGCGGGGAGCTGTTTTTT.

V is TRBV5-1 and J is TRBJ1-2, with TRBD1 identical over 8 bases. Unmatched junction bases numbered 8, after V lost 0 bases and J lost 4 bases. The germline V gene encodes CDR1 SGHRS and CDR2 YFSETQ. The CDR3 consists of 16 residues. CDR3 sequence (DNA): TGCGCCAGCAGCTTGGTTTCGGTACAGGGGGTCTATGGCTACACCTTC. Translating it yields CASSLVSVQGVYGYTF.

For the CDR3, the DNA is TGTGCCAGCAGCTTAAGGAACGAGCAGTACTTC. Protein sequence: CASSLRNEQYF. The rearrangement joins TRBV7-2 to TRBJ2-7; D is unresolved. Trimming took off 2 bases at V and 5 bases at J, with 4 bases between the two ends. The CDR3 has 11 residues. CDR1 and CDR2 from the germline V gene are SGHTA and FQGNSA.

CDR3 protein: CASSFLNQGTEAFF. DNA for the CDR3: TGTGCCAGCAGTTTTCTGAACCAGGGCACTGAAGCTTTCTTT. This chain joins TRBV27 and TRBJ1-1; D is possibly TRBD1 (5 bases). The germline V gene has CDR1 MNHEY and CDR2 SMNVEV (reference sequence). This CDR3 contains 14 residues. Trimming pared 3 bases from V and 4 bases from J, leaving 12 bases between.

This sequence joins TRBV7-9 and TRBJ1-4; D remains ambiguous. The CDR3 is made up of 15 amino acids. The ends were cut back, 5 bases at V and 8 bases at J, with 18 bases in the middle. Germline CDR1 is SEHNR and CDR2 is FQNEAQ (reference sequence). This CDR3 is CASSPMGRVEEKLFF. CDR3 in DNA: TGTGCCAGCAGCCCAATGGGGAGGGTGGAAGAAAAACTGTTTTTT.

This chain joins TRBV28 and TRBJ1-4; D is uncertain. There are 14 residues in the CDR3. Germline V CDR1 and CDR2: MDHEN, SYDVKM. Trimming took off 2 bases at V and 6 bases at J, with 10 bases between the two ends. CDR3 protein: CASSLERVYEKLFF. CDR3 coding DNA: TGTGCCAGCAGTTTAGAAAGGGTTTATGAAAAACTGTTTTTT.

This chain links TRBV28 with TRBJ1-3; TRBD1 matches at 12 bases. The V gene end was trimmed by 4 bases and the J gene end by 8 bases; junction bases not matched to a gene: 3. Germline V lookup: CDR1 MDHEN, CDR2 SYDVKM. CDR3 length: 14 amino acids. DNA for the CDR3: TGTGCCAGCAGTTCGGGACAGGGGGCAGACACCATATATTTT. The encoded protein is CASSSGQGADTIYF.

About this clone itself: Other DNA sequences in this specimen translate into the identical CDR3. J is TRBJ1-2 and V is TRBV5-5; possibly TRBD1 for D (6 bases). CDR1 is SGHKS and CDR2 is YYEKEE in the germline V gene (reference sequence). The ends were cut back, 4 bases at V and 4 bases at J, with 14 bases in the middle. This CDR3 region has 14 residues. The CDR3 reads CASSPDSGGYGYTF. The CDR3 coding sequence is TGTGCCAGCAGCCCGGACAGTGGTGGCTATGGCTACACCTTC.

This chain connects TRBV24-1 to TRBJ2-1, with 13 nucleotides matching TRBD2. V shed 7 bases and J 8 bases; nucleotides not matched to a gene: 10. Germline V gene sequence: CDR1 KGHDR, CDR2 SFDVKD. The CDR3 spans 16 residues. CDR3 protein: CATSPLGTSGADEQFF. The CDR3 DNA reads TGTGCCACCAGCCCCTTAGGGACTAGCGGGGCGGATGAGCAGTTCTTC.

J is TRBJ2-5 and V is TRBV6-2 or TRBV6-3; perhaps TRBD1 as D (6 bases). V lost 0 bases and J lost 0, with 11 bases in between. The germline CDR1 and CDR2 sequences are MNHEY and SVGEGT. CDR3 length: 16 amino acids. This CDR3 reads CASSYSDRMNQETQYF. The CDR3 nucleotides are TGTGCCAGCAGTTACTCAGACAGGATGAACCAAGAGACCCAGTACTTC.

This clone was seen a few times. This chain uses TRBV7-6 with TRBJ1-3; D is undetermined. Germline V gives CDR1 SGHVS, CDR2 FNYEAQ. V lost 8 bases to trimming and J lost 0 bases, with 8 bases between them. This CDR3 is built from 13 residues. The chain's CDR3 is CASGQSSGNTIYF. The DNA of the CDR3 is TGTGCCAGCGGGCAAAGCTCTGGAAACACCATATATTTT.

The chain has TRBV7-9 and TRBJ1-1; D unresolved. There are 15 residues in the CDR3. V lost 6 bases, J lost 5 bases, and 19 bases lay in between. CDR1 is SEHNR and CDR2 is FQNEAQ in the germline V gene (reference sequence). CDR3 amino acids: CASRTEFQVSTEAFF. The CDR3 nucleotides read TGTGCCAGCAGAACTGAGTTTCAGGTATCAACTGAAGCTTTCTTT.

The V call is TRBV27, the J call TRBJ2-6, with D hard to call. This CDR3 comprises 14 residues. Per the germline V gene, CDR1 is MNHEY and CDR2 is SMNVEV (reference sequence). Trimming took 1 base from V and 2 from J, leaving 3 bases between them. CDR3 bases: TGTGCCAGCAGTTTATTTGCTGGGGCCAACGTCCTGACTTTC. Translating it yields CASSLFAGANVLTF.

The chain employs TRBV3-1 (or the pseudogene TRBV3-2) and TRBJ2-7; 8 bases agree with TRBD2. Germline CDR1 and CDR2: LGHDT and YNNKEL (reference sequence). The CDR3 runs to 15 residues. Unmatched junction bases numbered 7, after V lost 0 bases and J lost 6 bases. The DNA for the CDR3 is TGTGCCAGCAGCCAAGATGCCAGCGGGAGTAGCGAGCAGTACTTC. This codes for CASSQDASGSSEQYF.

Details on this clone: Relative to the germline gene, one junction end is altered; a read error may explain this. The chain uses TRBV5-5 and TRBJ2-5, with D perhaps TRBD2 (6 bases). This CDR3 is built from 14 residues. The germline V gene encodes CDR1 SGHKS and CDR2 YYEKEE (reference sequence). The CDR3 DNA sequence: TGTGCCAGCAGCTTGACAGGAGGGCAAGCGACCCAGTACTTC. As protein: CASSLTGGQATQYF.

The V gene is TRBV7-7, the J gene TRBJ2-1; D is unresolved. The V and J ends lost 5 bases and 2 bases respectively, with 7 bases between them. The CDR3 runs 13 residues. Germline CDR1 and CDR2: SSHAT and FNYEAQ (reference sequence). The CDR3 region is CASSPDTYNEQFF. DNA of the CDR3: TGTGCCAGCAGCCCCGACACCTACAATGAGCAGTTCTTC.

The rearrangement joins TRBV5-4 to TRBJ2-3; no reliable D call. Germline V gene sequence: CDR1 SGHNT, CDR2 YYREEE (reference sequence). The V end was cut by 4 bases, the J end by 6 bases, with 6 bases between. This CDR3 comprises 11 residues. Here the CDR3 DNA reads TGTGCCAGCAGCGGAGTGGATACGCAGTATTTT. It is translated as CASSGVDTQYF.

The chain couples TRBV3-1 (or the pseudogene TRBV3-2) to TRBJ1-2; D is undetermined. Trimming stripped 1 base from V and 7 bases from J, with 4 bases between. Germline V gene lookup returns CDR1 LGHDT and CDR2 YNNKEL (reference sequence). The CDR3 has 11 amino acids. CDR3 in DNA: TGTGCCAGCAGCCAAGGGGGTGGCTACACCTTC. Protein sequence: CASSQGGGYTF.

The chain couples TRBV27 to TRBJ1-1; D call uncertain. Germline values: CDR1 MNHEY, CDR2 SMNVEV (reference sequence). V was cut by 7 bases and J by 7 bases, with 16 bases left in between. The CDR3 contains 13 residues. The CDR3 bases are TGTGCCAGCAACAGCCGGGAGTCACTTGAAGCTTTCTTT. Its translation: CASNSRESLEAFF.

The gene calls are TRBV14 and TRBJ2-7; TRBD1 matches 8 bases. Looked up from germline, CDR1 is SGHDN and CDR2 is FVKESK. J was trimmed by 6 bases and V by 5 bases; bases with no gene match: 3. CDR3 size: 12 residues. In DNA, the CDR3 is TGTGCCAGCAGCGGACAGGGCTTCGAGCAGTACTTC. Protein: CASSGQGFEQYF.

V usage is TRBV24-1 and J usage is TRBJ2-2; no reliable D call. The length of the CDR3 is 13 residues. Germline V gene lookup returns CDR1 KGHDR and CDR2 SFDVKD. The V and J ends lost 9 bases and 6 bases respectively, with 13 bases between them. In DNA form, the CDR3 reads TGTGCCACCCATTCAGGAGAGGCCGGGGAGCTGTTTTTT. Protein product: CATHSGEAGELFF.

The genes are TRBV18 and TRBJ2-7, with 7 bases lining up with TRBD1. Germline assignment: CDR1 KGHSH and CDR2 LQKENI. This CDR3 comprises 14 residues. V shed 4 bases, J shed 2 bases, and the junction held 5 bases outside the gene matches. CDR3 nucleotide sequence: TGTGCCAGCTCACTTCCGGGACAGACCTACGAGCAGTACTTC. Translation: CASSLPGQTYEQYF.

The rearrangement uses TRBV19 and TRBJ1-1, with D uncertain. In germline, CDR1 is LNHDA, CDR2 SQIVND (reference sequence). Trimming removed 7 bases at V and 3 bases at J, with 6 bases between. The CDR3 covers 11 residues. The CDR3 reads CASTQDTEAFF. The CDR3 region has the DNA TGTGCCAGTACCCAGGACACTGAAGCTTTCTTT.

This rearrangement joins TRBV6-2 or TRBV6-3 to TRBJ1-1; TRBD1 matches at 8 bases. The CDR3 length is 15 residues. CDR1 is MNHEY and CDR2 is SVGEGT in the germline V gene. Trimming at V came to 0 bases and at J to 1 base, leaving 1 base not matched to a gene. The CDR3 loop is CASSYSGTGNTEAFF. The CDR3 DNA reads as TGTGCCAGCAGTTACTCGGGGACAGGGAACACTGAAGCTTTCTTT.